What follows are 5 T cell receptor beta chains derived from one specimen sequenced in a study of T-cell reconstitution after alpha-beta-depleted transplantation in children. The library targeted TCRbeta and was prepared with unique molecular identifiers. TCRdb reprocessed the PCR reads with MiXCR, giving one entry per CDR3 protein. Here the sample spans tens of thousands of distinct CDR3 sequences, 15% to 19% being singletons. This sample comprised PBMCs, mostly from graft donor cells, obtained 180 days after TCRalphabeta/CD19-depleted stem cell transplant. These receptors were collected from a male patient aged 2 to 10 who had a stem cell transplant for acute lymphoblastic leukemia, so the T cells may come from the graft donor.

This clonotype was counted many times. The chain links TRBV7-9 to TRBJ2-5; either TRBD1 or TRBD2 may supply D (7 bases each). V was trimmed by 11 bases and J by 5 bases, leaving 15 bases between them. The CDR3 loop spans 12 amino acids. Germline CDR1 and CDR2: SEHNR and FQNEAQ (reference sequence). CDR3: CASRGGAETQYF. CDR3 DNA sequence: TGTGCCTCCAGGGGGGGGGCGGAGACCCAGTACTTC. Drawing the rest from reference TRBV7-9 and TRBJ2-5, the complete variable domain is DTGVSQNPRHKITKRGQNVTFRCDPISEHNRLYWYRQTLGQGPEFLTYFQNEAQLEKSRLLSDRFSAERPKGSFSTLEIQRTEQGDSAMYLCASRGGAETQYFGPGTRLLVL.

The genes are TRBV7-2 and TRBJ1-6, with 7 bases that match TRBD1. The ends lost 1 base at V and 5 bases at J; junction bases unmatched: 2. Per germline, CDR1 SGHTA and CDR2 FQGNSA. The CDR3 runs to 15 residues. The CDR3 bases are TGTGCCAGCAGCTTAGAACAGGGGAATAATTCACCCCTCCACTTT. Residues: CASSLEQGNNSPLHF.

This clonotype was counted only a few times. The gene calls are TRBV10-3 and TRBJ2-1, with D unresolved. Germline assignment: CDR1 ENHRY and CDR2 SYGVKD. Trimming cost V 3 bases and J 4 bases, with 16 bases left between them. CDR3 length: 16 amino acids. The CDR3 sequence is CAISEGRESLYNEQFF. The DNA of the CDR3 is TGTGCCATCAGTGAAGGCCGCGAGTCCCTTTACAATGAGCAGTTCTTC.

This clonotype occurred many times. The chain recombines TRBV5-1 with TRBJ2-7; D call uncertain. The germline V and J ends were trimmed by 5 bases and 3 bases, with 21 bases remaining between them. CDR1 and CDR2 from the germline V gene are SGHRS and YFSETQ. CDR3 size: 16 residues. The CDR3 DNA reads TGCGCCAGCAGATCCCAAAATCACAAGGTAAACTACGAGCAGTACTTC. Amino acids: CASRSQNHKVNYEQYF.

This clonotype occurred a few times. The chain recombines TRBV6-1 with TRBJ2-7, with 7 bases lining up with TRBD1. The CDR3 consists of 14 residues. Germline loops: CDR1 MNHNS, CDR2 SASEGT. V lost 6 bases and J lost 4; bases outside the gene matches: 9. This CDR3 reads CASRHGTALYEQYF. In DNA form, the CDR3 reads TGTGCCAGCAGACACGGGACAGCCCTTTACGAGCAGTACTTC.